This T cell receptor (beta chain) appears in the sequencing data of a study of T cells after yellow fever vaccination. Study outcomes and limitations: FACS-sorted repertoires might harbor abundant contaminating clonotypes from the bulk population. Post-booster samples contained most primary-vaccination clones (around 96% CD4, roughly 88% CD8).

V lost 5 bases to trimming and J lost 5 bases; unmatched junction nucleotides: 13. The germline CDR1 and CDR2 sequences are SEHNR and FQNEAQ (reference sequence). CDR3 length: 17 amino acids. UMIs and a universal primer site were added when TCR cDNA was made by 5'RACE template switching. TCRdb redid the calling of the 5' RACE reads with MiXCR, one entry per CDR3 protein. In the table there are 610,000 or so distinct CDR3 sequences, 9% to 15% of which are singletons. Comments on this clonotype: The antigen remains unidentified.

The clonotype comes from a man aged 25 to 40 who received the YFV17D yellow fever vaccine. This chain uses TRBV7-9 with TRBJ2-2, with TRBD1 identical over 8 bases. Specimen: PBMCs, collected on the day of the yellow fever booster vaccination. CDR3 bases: TGTGCCAGCAGCGATAGGCCGGGACAGGAAAATACCGGGGAGCTGTTTTTT. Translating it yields CASSDRPGQENTGELFF.